The 26 T cell receptor beta chains below were found in one sample sequenced in a study of T cells in Graves' hyperthyroidism and ophthalmopathy (dated by TCRdb to between 2018 and 2021). Library preparation used multiplex PCR. The sequencer was an Illumina HiSeq 2000. The TCR beta CDR3 regions were amplified from the RNA transcripts. The TCR CDR3 was subjected to a first round of RT-PCR using the HTBI primer set and the Qiagen OneStep RT-PCR kit. TCRdb reprocessing: public reads trimmed at Q25 with fastp, clones called with MiXCR, in-frame beta chains kept. For every CDR3 protein sequence, its rows merge into one entry that carries the most common genes and DNA. The sample yields about 49,000 distinct CDR3 sequences; roughly half were counted once. Of the sample, 34% falls within the top ten clones. The material sequenced was peripheral blood or thyroid tissue (not recorded which). The receptors shown here come from a man younger than 30 with Graves' hyperthyroidism.

This clonotype was found many times. The rearrangement uses TRBV6-1 and TRBJ2-5; perhaps TRBD1 as D (5 bases). The V end lost 3 bases, the J end lost 2 bases, and 19 bases lay between the germline ends. Germline CDR1 and CDR2: MNHNS and SASEGT. The CDR3 sequence is 17 residues long. The CDR3 is CASSEGPAVGTQETQYF. CDR3 in DNA: TGTGCCAGCAGTGAGGGGCCAGCCGTGGGCACACAAGAGACCCAGTACTTC.

This clonotype was found many times. The V call is TRBV20-1, the J call TRBJ2-5; a weak D match, TRBD1 (6 bases). The CDR3 is 13 residues long. Trimming stripped 2 bases from V and 4 bases from J, with 11 bases between. Germline-derived CDR1 and CDR2 are DFQATT and SNEGSKA (reference sequence). CDR3: CSARPGVRETQYF. Written as DNA, the CDR3 is TGCAGTGCTAGACCAGGGGTGAGAGAGACCCAGTACTTC.

The V and J genes are TRBV12-3 or TRBV12-4 and TRBJ2-5; D gene unclear. The CDR3 covers 15 residues. Trimming removed 4 bases from V and 4 bases from J, with 16 bases in between. CDR3 sequence (DNA): TGTGCCAGCAGTTCCCCCCACGAATTGGGAGAGACCCAGTACTTC. This sequence encodes CASSSPHELGETQYF.

This sequence joins TRBV9 and TRBJ2-7, with TRBD1 matching 9 bases. Losses at the gene ends were 1 base for V and 3 bases for J; bases not matched to a gene: 2. The CDR3 spans 14 residues. CDR1 and CDR2 (germline): SGDLS, YYNGEE. As DNA, the CDR3 is TGTGCCAGCAGCGTAACGGGACAGGGCTACGAGCAGTACTTC. Protein sequence: CASSVTGQGYEQYF.

The chain carries TRBV9 and TRBJ1-2; 7 nucleotides match TRBD1. The CDR3 spans 15 residues. Losses at the gene ends were 0 bases for V and 0 bases for J; bases not matched to a gene: 2. Germline V gene sequence: CDR1 SGDLS, CDR2 YYNGEE. CDR3 coding DNA: TGTGCCAGCAGCGTAGGCGGGACAGCTAACTATGGCTACACCTTC. This gives the protein CASSVGGTANYGYTF.

Note on this clonotype: Since no conserved phenylalanine or tryptophan closes the CDR3, a read error is the likely cause. The DNA is omitted, as the CDR3 cannot be located on it reliably, and the CDR3 follows TCRdb's listing. The V call is TRBV7-9, the J call TRBJ2-3; the D segment call TRBD2 is taken from the table without a DNA check. Germline V CDR1 and CDR2: SEHNR, FQNEAQ (reference sequence). The CDR3 length equals 15 residues, ends included. The CDR3 sequence is CASSELATSTDTQMS.

The CDR3 DNA reads as TGTGCCAGTACCGGGACAGGGTGGAACTATGGCTACACCTTC. Translated: CASTGTGWNYGYTF. This rearrangement joins TRBV19 to TRBJ1-2; 9 nucleotides agree with TRBD1. The trim removed 7 bases at V and 2 bases at J, leaving 5 bases unmatched. Germline V CDR1 and CDR2: LNHDA, SQIVND (reference sequence). The CDR3 extends over 14 amino acids.

About this clonotype itself: A much larger clone sits a single nucleotide away, making a read error possible. The rearrangement uses TRBV18 and TRBJ1-2, with TRBD1 identical over 8 bases. V dropped 6 bases and J dropped 7; count of bases not matched to a gene: 10. CDR1 and CDR2 (germline): KGHSH, LQKENI. CDR3 length: 14 residues. DNA of the CDR3: TGTGCCAGCTCCCAGGACAGGGATGACTGTGGCTACACCTTC. It yields the protein CASSQDRDDCGYTF. The whole variable domain, filled in from reference TRBV18 and TRBJ1-2, reads NAGVMQNPRHLVRRRGQEARLRCSPMKGHSHVYWYRQLPEEGLKFMVYLQKENIIDESGMPKERFSAEFPKEGPSILRIQQVVRGDSAAYFCASSQDRDDCGYTFGSGTRLTVV.

This clonotype showed up many times. The V call is TRBV2, the J call TRBJ2-2; D gene ambiguous. This CDR3 contains 15 residues. The germline CDR1 and CDR2 sequences are SNHLY and FYNNEI. V shed 3 bases and J shed 1 base, with 9 bases lying between them. In DNA form, the CDR3 reads TGTGCCAGCAGTGATACTACTCGGAACACCGGGGAGCTGTTTTTT. Its translation: CASSDTTRNTGELFF.

This clonotype was seen ten or more times. This chain joins TRBV7-2 and TRBJ1-6; no firm D call. Germline V gives CDR1 SGHTA, CDR2 FQGNSA. The CDR3 is made up of 16 amino acids. V lost 2 bases and J 4 bases, leaving 12 bases between the germline ends. The CDR3 nucleotides read TGTGCCAGCAGCTTAATGGCCACCAGTTATAATTCACCCCTCCACTTT. Its protein is CASSLMATSYNSPLHF.

This CDR3 is CASSTTRSTEAFF. In DNA, the CDR3 is TGTGCCAGCAGCACCACACGCAGCACTGAAGCTTTCTTT. The chain is built from TRBV7-6 and TRBJ1-1, with unresolved D. V dropped 5 bases and J dropped 4 bases, with 11 bases sitting between them. The CDR3 loop spans 13 amino acids. Germline V gene lookup returns CDR1 SGHVS and CDR2 FNYEAQ.

A word on this clonotype: This may arise from a read error, as a much more abundant clone is one base away. The CDR3 coding sequence is TGTGCCAGCAGCCAAGATCTGCTTGTACAGGCGAAGGTCACCGGGGAGCTGGTTTTT. Its translation is CASSQDLLVQAKVTGELVF. The chain couples TRBV7-2 to TRBJ2-2; the D call may be TRBD1 or TRBD2 (5 bases each). The CDR3 is made up of 19 amino acids. Germline CDR1 is SGHTA and CDR2 is FQGNSA. The full variable domain, with the rest looked up from reference TRBV7-2 and TRBJ2-2, is GAGVSQSPSNKVTEKGKDVELRCDPISGHTALYWYRQSLGQGLEFLIYFQGNSAPDKSGLPSDRFSAERTGGSVSTLTIQRTQQEDSAVYLCASSQDLLVQAKVTGELVFGEGSRLTVL.

On this clonotype itself: A read error may produce the germline difference seen at one junction end. J is TRBJ1-5 and V is TRBV7-9; D is possibly TRBD1 (6 bases). The V gene's germline CDR1 is SEHNR and CDR2 FQNEAQ (reference sequence). The CDR3 extends over 15 amino acids. The CDR3 protein is CASSSAPRAGQLQHF. In DNA form, the CDR3 reads TGTGCCAGCAGCTCGGCCCCAAGGGCAGGACAGCTCCAGCATTTT.

The gene calls are TRBV20-1 and TRBJ2-7, with 12 positions matching TRBD1. CDR1 and CDR2 from the germline V gene are DFQATT and SNEGSKA (reference sequence). This CDR3 is 14 amino acids long. J gave up 2 bases and V 3 bases, and 2 bases lay outside the gene matches. CDR3 in DNA: TGCAGTGCTAGCCGGGACAGGGGGCCCTACGAGCAGTACTTC. The encoded protein is CSASRDRGPYEQYF.

The sample holds many counts of this clonotype. The chain recombines TRBV9 with TRBJ1-2; no firm D call. CDR3 size: 16 residues. CDR1 SGDLS and CDR2 YYNGEE come from the germline V gene. Trimming left V 3 bases short and J 0 bases short, with 15 bases between. The CDR3 spells CASSADNSVPNYGYTF. DNA of the CDR3: TGTGCCAGCAGCGCAGACAACAGCGTACCTAACTATGGCTACACCTTC.

This clonotype showed up many times. The chain recombines TRBV7-8 with TRBJ2-7, with 10 bases identical to TRBD2. This CDR3 region has 14 residues. V trimming: 5 bases; J trimming: 6 bases; junction bases outside the gene matches: 7. Germline-derived CDR1 and CDR2 are SGHVS and FQNEAQ. The CDR3 DNA follows: TGTGCCAGCAGCAGAACTAGCGGGACACGCGAGCAGTACTTC. Protein: CASSRTSGTREQYF.

Turning to this clonotype: The junction differs from germline at one of its ends, possibly a read error. The chain joins TRBV6-2 or TRBV6-3 to TRBJ1-1, with a possible D match to TRBD1 (6 bases). The V gene's germline CDR1 is MNHEY and CDR2 SVGEGT. The CDR3 totals 13 residues. The CDR3 region is CASRFGRDTEALF. In DNA form, the CDR3 reads TGTGCCAGCAGATTCGGGCGGGACACTGAAGCTCTCTTT.

This chain joins TRBV9 and TRBJ1-2; 7 nucleotides line up with TRBD1. V gave up 0 bases and J gave up 3 bases; unmatched junction bases: 2. Germline assignment: CDR1 SGDLS and CDR2 YYNGEE. This CDR3 has 14 residues. CDR3 coding DNA: TGTGCCAGCAGCGTAGTGGGACAGCACTATGGCTACACCTTC. It codes for CASSVVGQHYGYTF.

J is TRBJ2-7 and V is TRBV15; weak D call: TRBD1 (5 bases). The CDR3 length is 15 residues. Germline lookup yields CDR1 LNHNV and CDR2 YYDKDF (reference sequence). The V gene lost 0 bases and the J gene lost 2 bases, with 11 bases spanning the gap. The CDR3 region is CATSRDPQGAYEQYF. The CDR3 bases are TGTGCCACCAGCAGAGATCCGCAGGGTGCCTACGAGCAGTACTTC.

This clonotype was recorded many times. This may stem from a read error, because a much larger clone lies one nucleotide away. The V and J genes are TRBV29-1 and TRBJ2-7; TRBD1 is a possible D gene (5 bases). The CDR3 is 12 amino acids. Per the germline V gene, CDR1 is SQVTM and CDR2 is ANQGSEA. Written as DNA, the CDR3 is TGCAGCGCCACCGGCAGGGCCCTAGAGCGGTACTTC. Translation: CSATGRALERYF.

The rearrangement uses TRBV10-2 and TRBJ1-1, with 7 bases matching TRBD1. V shed 4 bases and J 2 bases; nucleotides not matched to a gene: 4. The CDR3 is 14 amino acids. From germline, CDR1 is WSHSY and CDR2 SAAADI. The CDR3 sequence is CASSGDRLNTEAFF. The CDR3 DNA is TGCGCCAGCAGTGGGGACAGACTTAACACTGAAGCTTTCTTT.

Worth noting for this clonotype: A much larger clone differs from this one at a single base, so this may be a read error. The chain uses TRBV7-9 and TRBJ1-5; 7 bases fit TRBD1. CDR3 size: 15 residues. In germline, CDR1 is SEHNR, CDR2 FQNEAQ (reference sequence). This chain's CDR3 is CASSSSTGWGQPRHF. The CDR3 bases are TGTGCCAGCAGTTCCTCGACAGGGTGGGGCCAGCCCCGGCATTTT.

This clonotype was observed at least ten times. The V call is TRBV12-3 or TRBV12-4, the J call TRBJ1-2, with 8 bases aligning to TRBD1. The CDR3 contains 13 residues. V was clipped by 5 bases and J by 8 bases; unmatched bases: 7. CDR3 amino acids: CASSTTGAGGYTF. Here the CDR3 DNA reads TGTGCCAGCAGTACGACAGGGGCTGGAGGCTACACCTTC.

V gene TRBV5-1 combines with J gene TRBJ2-7; 9 nucleotides match TRBD1. Germline V gene sequence: CDR1 SGHRS, CDR2 YFSETQ. This CDR3 has 15 residues. After removal of 4 bases from V and 4 bases from J, the junction contained 9 bases not matched to a gene. CDR3 loop: CASSVPGQGRYEQYF. The CDR3 nucleotides read TGCGCCAGCAGCGTACCGGGACAGGGACGGTACGAGCAGTACTTC.

This clonotype was detected a few times. The junction departs from germline at one end; a sequencing error may be responsible. The rearrangement joins TRBV20-1 to TRBJ2-7; 8 nucleotides line up with TRBD1. The germline CDR1 and CDR2 sequences are DFQATT and SNEGSKA (reference sequence). The CDR3 loop spans 15 amino acids. In DNA, the CDR3 is TGCAGTGCTAGATCCTACACGGGACAGGCCTACGCGCAGTGCTTC. Amino acid sequence: CSARSYTGQAYAQCF.

To note about this clonotype: The junction and the germline gene differ at one end; a read error may be behind it. The chain carries TRBV10-3 and TRBJ1-5, with 11 bases aligning to TRBD1. Germline values: CDR1 ENHRY, CDR2 SYGVKD. This CDR3 contains 16 residues. CDR3 amino acids: CASSPGQGDVNQPQHF. The CDR3, as DNA: TGTGCCAGCAGTCCGGGACAGGGGGACGTAAATCAGCCCCAGCATTTT.